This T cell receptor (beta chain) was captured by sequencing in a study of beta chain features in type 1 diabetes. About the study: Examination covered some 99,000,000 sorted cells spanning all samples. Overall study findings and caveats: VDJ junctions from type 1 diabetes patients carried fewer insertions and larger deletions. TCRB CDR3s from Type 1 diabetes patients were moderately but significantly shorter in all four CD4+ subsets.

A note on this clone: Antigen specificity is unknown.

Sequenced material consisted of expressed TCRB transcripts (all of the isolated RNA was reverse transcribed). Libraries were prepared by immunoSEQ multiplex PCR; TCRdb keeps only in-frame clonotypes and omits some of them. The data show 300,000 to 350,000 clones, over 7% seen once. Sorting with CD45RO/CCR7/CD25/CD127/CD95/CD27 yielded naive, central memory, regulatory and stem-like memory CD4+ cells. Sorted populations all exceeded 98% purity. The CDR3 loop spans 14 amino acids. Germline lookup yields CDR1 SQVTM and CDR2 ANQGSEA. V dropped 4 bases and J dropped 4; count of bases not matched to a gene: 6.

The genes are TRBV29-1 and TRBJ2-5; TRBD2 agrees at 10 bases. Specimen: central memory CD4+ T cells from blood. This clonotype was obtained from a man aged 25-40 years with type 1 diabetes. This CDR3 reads CSVAERGGTETQYF. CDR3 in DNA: TGCAGCGTTGCCGAGCGGGGGGGAACAGAGACCCAGTACTTC.